The T cell receptor beta chain described here comes from a study of CDR3 diversity in severe acne. TCRdb analysed the PCR reads with MiXCR anew, one entry per CDR3 protein. The sample lists approximately 84,000 distinct CDR3 sequences, approximately 51% occurring once. The CDR3 runs 13 residues. Per germline, CDR1 SGHTA and CDR2 FQGTGA. Between the trimmed V and J ends, which lost 3 bases and 6 bases, there was a span of 11 bases. J is TRBJ2-5 and V is TRBV7-3; D is perhaps TRBD1 or TRBD2 (7 bases each). This receptor was obtained from a male donor in good health, without acne. Material: blood. CDR3 region: CASSFQGGKTQYF. The CDR3 coding sequence is TGTGCCAGCAGCTTTCAGGGGGGGAAGACCCAGTACTTC. Full variable domain (missing parts from reference TRBV7-3 and TRBJ2-5): GAGVSQTPSNKVTEKGKYVELRCDPISGHTALYWYRQSLGQGPEFLIYFQGTGAADDSGLPNDRFFAVRPEGSVSTLKIQRTERGDSAVYLCASSFQGGKTQYFGPGTRLLVL.